The entry that follows covers one T cell receptor (beta chain) sequence. What it binds is unknown. This entry belongs to a study of radiotherapy plus CTLA-4 blockade in lung cancer. About the study: Objective response rate was more than 15%; disease control rate, 25% to 35%.

CDR3 length: 15 amino acids. The germline V gene encodes CDR1 MNHNY and CDR2 SVGAGI (reference sequence). The V and J ends lost 8 bases and 2 bases, in that order; junction bases with no gene match: 7. Patients had chemo-refractory metastatic non-small-cell lung cancer and received focal radiation plus CTLA-4 blockade that used ipilimumab. TCRdb's table, derived via immunoSEQ multiplex PCR, lists solely in-frame clones and lacks some. The sample carries about 27,000 clones, 73% recorded once. Notes on the study in general: The best predictor of response was reported to be early blood T cell clone dynamics, with interferon-beta.

Specimen: peripheral blood, collected from a patient treated with radiotherapy plus ipilimumab. The sequence came from a human donor with non-small cell lung cancer who had stable disease on radiotherapy plus ipilimumab. The chain employs TRBV6-6 and TRBJ1-3, with 9 bases that match TRBD1. The DNA for the CDR3 is TGTGCCAGCCCCACCGGGACAGGGCCTGGAAACACCATATATTTT. This gives the protein CASPTGTGPGNTIYF.